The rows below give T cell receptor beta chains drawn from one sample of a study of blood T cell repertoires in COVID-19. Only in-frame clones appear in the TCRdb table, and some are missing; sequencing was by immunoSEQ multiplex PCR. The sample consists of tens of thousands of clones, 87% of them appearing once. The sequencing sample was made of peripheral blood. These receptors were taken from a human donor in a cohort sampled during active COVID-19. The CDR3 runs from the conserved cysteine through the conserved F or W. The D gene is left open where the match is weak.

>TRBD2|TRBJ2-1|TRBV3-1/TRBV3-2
CASSPTSGTYNEQFF
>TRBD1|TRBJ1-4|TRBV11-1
CASSPRPGTGVEKLFF
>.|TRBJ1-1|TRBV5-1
CASSTAWGDTEAFF
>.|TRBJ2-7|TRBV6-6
CASSPTEEYEQYF
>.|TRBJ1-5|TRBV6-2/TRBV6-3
CASSRTALQPQHF
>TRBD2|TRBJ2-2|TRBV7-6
CASSFSGGPETGELFF
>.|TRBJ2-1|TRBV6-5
CAVLAGHSYNEQFF
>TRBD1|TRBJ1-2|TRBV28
CASSSRQGYGYTF
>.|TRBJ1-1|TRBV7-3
CASSPRGREAAFF
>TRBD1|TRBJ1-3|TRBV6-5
CASRAGQGSGNTIYF
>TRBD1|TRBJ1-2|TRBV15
CATSRLDRGRVGYTF
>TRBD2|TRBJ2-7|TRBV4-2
CASSRVFGSGTDEQYF
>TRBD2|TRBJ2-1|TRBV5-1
CASSSSGGQVNEQFF
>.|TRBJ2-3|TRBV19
CASSQQIGTDTQYF
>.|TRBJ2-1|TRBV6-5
CASSPDWSSYNEQFF
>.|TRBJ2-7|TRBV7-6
CASSPGGTRLYEQYF
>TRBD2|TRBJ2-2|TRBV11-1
CASSLGLAENTGELFF
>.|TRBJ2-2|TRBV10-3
CAISEPGNGGPGELFF
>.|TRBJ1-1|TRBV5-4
CASSATLNTEAFF
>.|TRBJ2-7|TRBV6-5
CASKGGTVTYEQYF
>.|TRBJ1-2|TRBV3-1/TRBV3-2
CASSPPRTAYGYTF
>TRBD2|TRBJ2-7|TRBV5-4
CASSREGPAGVYEQYF
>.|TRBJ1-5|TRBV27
CASRRGSSSPQHF
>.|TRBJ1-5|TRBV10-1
CASSESGVGQPQHF
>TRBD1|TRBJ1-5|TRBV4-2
CASSQGAGGRNQPQHF
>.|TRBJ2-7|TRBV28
CASRGQASIGEQYF
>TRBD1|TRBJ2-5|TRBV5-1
CASSLDTGGWETQYF
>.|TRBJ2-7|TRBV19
CARRVKTGLLYEQYF
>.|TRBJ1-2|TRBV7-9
CASSLDRVNYGYTF
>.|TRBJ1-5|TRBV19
CASSLRTVSNQPQHF
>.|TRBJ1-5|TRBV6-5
CASSSVQPQHF
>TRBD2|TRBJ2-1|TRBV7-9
CASSLEAGGPHNEQFF
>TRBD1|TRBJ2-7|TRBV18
CASSHRDRPYEQYF
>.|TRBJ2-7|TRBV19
CASSWAGAYEQYF
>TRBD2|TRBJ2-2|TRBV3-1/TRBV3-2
CASSPSGRAGELFF
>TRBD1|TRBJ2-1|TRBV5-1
CASSRDRVGEQFF
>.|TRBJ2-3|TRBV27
CASSPSRQVPDTQYF
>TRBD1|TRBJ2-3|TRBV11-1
CASSGRQGGLTDTQYF
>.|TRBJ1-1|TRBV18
CASSPPLLGGTEAFF
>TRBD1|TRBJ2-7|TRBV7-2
CASSGWDRASYEQYF
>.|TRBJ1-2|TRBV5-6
CASSFGGEGYGYTF
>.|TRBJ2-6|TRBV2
CASSESGGSGANVLTF
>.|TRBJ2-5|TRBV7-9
CASSLAAGELGETQYF
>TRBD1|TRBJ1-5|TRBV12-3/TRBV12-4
CASSWTGVQPQHF
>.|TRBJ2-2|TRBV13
CASSYGNTGELFF
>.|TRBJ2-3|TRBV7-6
CASSLGHNRGDTQYF
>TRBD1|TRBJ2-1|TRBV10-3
CAISDQARTGGINEQFF
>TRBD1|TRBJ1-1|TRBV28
CASSELTGYSEAFF
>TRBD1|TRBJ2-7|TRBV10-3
CAISELGGASYEQYF
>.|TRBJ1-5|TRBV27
CASSSLQGDSNQPQHF
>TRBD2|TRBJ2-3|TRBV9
CASSARLADTQYF
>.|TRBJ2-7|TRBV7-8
CASSEAGSSYEQYF
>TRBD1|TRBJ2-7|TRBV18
CASSPRDRDLNEQYF
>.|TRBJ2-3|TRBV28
CASSLLSRDTQYF
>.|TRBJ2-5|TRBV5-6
CASSLGPISETQYF